What follows describes a single T cell receptor beta chain. This clonotype was seen only a few times. What antigen it recognizes has not been identified. No much larger clone exists at a distance of one base, and base qualities are not known. The treatment or condition label of this sample denotes: in vitro stimulation with specific CMV peptide epitopes to enrich CMV-specific T cells. The sequencing machine was an Illumina HiSeq 1500. Through fastp at Q25 and MiXCR, TCRdb rebuilt clones from the public reads, retaining in-frame beta chains. Each CDR3 protein gets just one entry, which takes the most common genes and DNA from the rows behind it. This sample holds about 500,000 distinct CDR3 sequences; 33% were observed only once. Roughly 17% of the sample is in the top ten clones. The CDR3 goes from the cysteine to the phenylalanine over 14 residues. Solely the CDR3 DNA is kept, with 42 bases framed from the first base. Based on the germline V gene, the CDR1 and CDR2 sequences are MNHEY and SVGAGI. Trimming removed 4 bases from V and 2 bases from J; the gene matches leave 4 bases unexplained.

The sample originates from a study of T cell repertoires in cytomegalovirus infection (dated by TCRdb to about 2019). Regarding the research as a whole: Alongside well-studied HLA-B-restricted epitopes, the peptide stimulations were aimed at recently identified HLA-C-restricted CMV epitopes, whose presentation resists viral immunomodulation. Donor HLA type was relevant to the analysis, as public TCR beta signatures indicated carriage of CMV infection together with the matching HLA type.

Overall study results and their limits: The ex vivo response was dominated by HLA-C-restricted CMV-specific TCR beta clonotypes, and the single most frequent clonotype in two of eight donors was supplied by these HLA-C-restricted clonotypes. Carriers of CMV infection plus the relevant HLA type were discriminated by the cumulative frequency of public TCR beta family members in the study cohort and in an independent approximately 360-donor cohort.

Here the chain combines TRBV6-5 and TRBJ2-7; TRBD1 lines up with 8 middle nucleotides. This TCR came from a human donor in good health (CMV status not recorded). Some clones in this sample may be carry-over from other donors' samples. Sample: cultured PBMCs, taken from culture after CMV antigen stimulation. The CDR3 reads CASSSNRGTYEQYF. In nucleotides, the sequence is TGTGCCAGCAGTTCTAACAGGGGGACCTACGAGCAGTACTTC.